The 17 T cell receptor beta chains reported below all come from one sample, sequenced in a study of blood T cell repertoires in COVID-19. This table comes from immunoSEQ multiplex PCR, and its TCRdb copy is limited to in-frame clones, with some not included. The repertoire has fewer than 350,000 clones, roughly 85% of them found once; the top ten carry roughly 2.2%. The sample was PBMCs or T cells enriched from blood (not recorded which). These receptors were obtained from a man younger than 40 who had recovered from COVID-19.

The chain employs TRBV3-1 (or the pseudogene TRBV3-2) and TRBJ1-1; 7 bases map to TRBD1. The trim removed 1 base at V and 11 bases at J, leaving 10 bases unmatched. This CDR3 is 14 amino acids long. Germline CDR1 LGHDT, CDR2 YNNKEL (reference sequence). CDR3 coding DNA: TGTGCCAGCAGCCAAGCTGGGACAGCCAGGAGGGCTTTCTTT. Its translation is CASSQAGTARRAFF.

The CDR3 loop is CAISAGGGLGDTQYF. The CDR3 DNA reads as TGTGCCATCAGCGCGGGAGGAGGCCTAGGGGATACGCAGTATTTT. V and J are TRBV10-3 and TRBJ2-3; TRBD2 matches at 8 bases. This CDR3 has 15 amino acids. In germline, CDR1 is ENHRY, CDR2 SYGVKD. The V gene end was trimmed by 6 bases and the J gene end by 6 bases; junction bases not matched to a gene: 11.

V gene TRBV6-5 combines with J gene TRBJ1-1, with D hard to call. Per the germline V gene, CDR1 is MNHEY and CDR2 is SVGAGI. The length of the CDR3 is 15 residues. V was cut by 8 bases and J by 0 bases, with 16 bases left in between. This chain's CDR3 is CASHRERLLNTEAFF. The CDR3 DNA reads as TGTGCCAGCCACCGTGAGAGACTCCTGAACACTGAAGCTTTCTTT.

The chain has TRBV5-4 and TRBJ2-6, with D perhaps matching TRBD2 (5 bases). Germline V lookup: CDR1 SGHNT, CDR2 YYREEE (reference sequence). V dropped 4 bases and J dropped 0 bases, with 23 bases sitting between them. The CDR3 spans 20 residues. The CDR3 sequence is CASSEGPVMNLISGANVLTF. CDR3 DNA sequence: TGTGCCAGCAGCGAGGGCCCCGTAATGAACCTCATCTCTGGGGCCAACGTCCTGACTTTC. The full variable domain, its missing parts supplied by reference TRBV5-4 and TRBJ2-6, is ETGVTQSPTHLIKTRGQQVTLRCSSQSGHNTVSWYQQALGQGPQFIFQYYREEENGRGNFPPRFSGLQFPNYSSELNVNALELDDSALYLCASSEGPVMNLISGANVLTFGAGSRLTVL.

V usage is TRBV4-1 and J usage is TRBJ2-4; a weak D match, TRBD2 (7 bases). The V and J ends lost 3 bases and 8 bases respectively, with 17 bases between them. This CDR3 is built from 15 residues. CDR1 and CDR2 (germline): MGHRA, YSYEKL. The CDR3 coding sequence is TGCGCCAGCAGCCATCTGGGGGGGGGCCGGGACATTCAGTACTTC. Protein sequence: CASSHLGGGRDIQYF.

Worth noting for this clone: Other DNA variants within this sample encode the same CDR3. The chain links TRBV18 to TRBJ1-5, with 9 positions matching TRBD1. The CDR3 has 16 amino acids. V was clipped by 3 bases and J by 0 bases; unmatched bases: 3. Looked up from germline, CDR1 is KGHSH and CDR2 is LQKENI. The CDR3: CASSPGTGISNQPQHF. The CDR3 nucleotides read TGTGCCAGCTCACCCGGGACAGGGATTAGCAATCAGCCCCAGCATTTT.

The V gene is TRBV11-3, the J gene TRBJ2-4; no firm D call. The germline gives CDR1 SGHNT, CDR2 YENEEA. The CDR3 extends over 17 amino acids. V was cut by 1 base and J by 6 bases, with 19 bases left in between. The CDR3 reads CASSLGTRGVSGNIQYF. CDR3 nucleotide sequence: TGTGCCAGCAGCTTAGGAACACGTGGAGTCTCCGGAAACATTCAGTACTTC. Together with reference TRBV11-3 and TRBJ2-4, the CDR3 gives the full variable domain: EAGVVQSPRYKIIEKKQPVAFWCNPISGHNTLYWYLQNLGQGPELLIRYENEEAVDDSQLPKDRFSAERLKGVDSTLKIQPAELGDSAVYLCASSLGTRGVSGNIQYFGAGTRLSVL.

The V and J genes are TRBV18 and TRBJ1-4, with TRBD1 matching 12 bases. Germline CDR1 KGHSH, CDR2 LQKENI. The junction had 6 bases not matched to a gene; V was cut back by 5 bases and J by 8 bases. This CDR3 has 15 amino acids. CDR3 sequence reads: CASSRPGQGAEKLFF. The DNA for the CDR3 is TGTGCCAGCTCAAGACCGGGACAGGGGGCCGAAAAACTGTTTTTT.

This chain joins TRBV4-3 and TRBJ1-1; no reliable D call. This CDR3 is built from 15 residues. The V gene lost 4 bases and the J gene lost 1 base, with 13 bases spanning the gap. Germline assignment: CDR1 LGHNA and CDR2 YSLEER. DNA for the CDR3: TGCGCCAGCAGCCGATTGGAGAGAGCGAACACTGAAGCTTTCTTT. Its protein is CASSRLERANTEAFF.

This chain joins TRBV2 and TRBJ1-4; D gene uncertain. Germline V gives CDR1 SNHLY, CDR2 FYNNEI. This CDR3 spans 16 amino acids. V was trimmed by 3 bases and J by 2 bases, leaving 13 bases between them. The CDR3 DNA sequence: TGTGCCAGCAGTGACGGCCAATACGGGACTAATGAAAAACTGTTTTTT. Protein sequence: CASSDGQYGTNEKLFF.

The V call is TRBV7-2, the J call TRBJ2-3, with 7 bases matching TRBD2. The CDR3 covers 14 residues. The germline gives CDR1 SGHTA, CDR2 FQGNSA. The V gene end was trimmed by 3 bases and the J gene end by 4 bases; junction bases not matched to a gene: 4. In DNA, the CDR3 is TGTGCCAGCAGCTTCGGACTAGTTGCAGATACGCAGTATTTT. This encodes CASSFGLVADTQYF.

This chain joins TRBV3-1 (or the pseudogene TRBV3-2) and TRBJ1-2; TRBD1 agrees at 8 bases. The length of the CDR3 is 14 residues. V gave up 5 bases and J gave up 2 bases; unmatched junction bases: 4. Germline-derived CDR1 and CDR2 are LGHDT and YNNKEL (reference sequence). In DNA, the CDR3 is TGTGCCAGCAGCAGACAGGGGAACAACTATGGCTACACCTTC. Translating it yields CASSRQGNNYGYTF.

V gene TRBV27 combines with J gene TRBJ1-1; TRBD1 aligns across 8 bases. CDR1 is MNHEY, CDR2 SMNVEV, per germline (reference sequence). V gave up 1 base and J gave up 0 bases; unmatched junction bases: 16. The length of the CDR3 is 20 residues. CDR3 coding DNA: TGTGCCAGCAGTTTATTGCCCCCAGGACAGGGCGGGGAATTGAACACTGAAGCTTTCTTT. It is translated as CASSLLPPGQGGELNTEAFF.

V and J are TRBV27 and TRBJ1-5, with TRBD1 matching 9 bases. CDR1 MNHEY and CDR2 SMNVEV come from the germline V gene (reference sequence). The CDR3 totals 14 residues. The junction had 5 bases not matched to a gene; V was cut back by 6 bases and J by 5 bases. Here the CDR3 DNA reads TGTGCCAGCAGAGCCGGGACAGGGTATCAGCCCCAGCATTTT. Protein product: CASRAGTGYQPQHF.

The chain joins TRBV6-5 to TRBJ2-7, with 8 bases fitting TRBD2. Per germline, CDR1 MNHEY and CDR2 SVGAGI. The CDR3 covers 13 residues. J lost 6 bases, V lost 7 bases, and 8 bases had no gene match. The CDR3 reads CASIREGVREQYF. In DNA form, the CDR3 reads TGTGCCAGCATTCGGGAGGGGGTCCGCGAGCAGTACTTC.

In its sample, this clone was seen a few times. Additional DNA sequences in this sample encode the identical CDR3. The chain is built from TRBV12-3 or TRBV12-4 and TRBJ1-1; D might be TRBD1 (5 bases). V was shortened by 2 bases and J by 7 bases, with 8 bases between the two germline ends. The CDR3 consists of 12 residues. The CDR3 DNA follows: TGTGCCAGCAGTTTAAGCGGGGGTGAAGCTTTCTTT. Its translation: CASSLSGGEAFF.

This clone was detected a few times. This rearrangement joins TRBV5-1 to TRBJ2-3, with 10 bases matching TRBD2. Per the germline V gene, CDR1 is SGHRS and CDR2 is YFSETQ. The CDR3 consists of 16 residues. V lost 3 bases, J lost 4 bases, and 8 bases stayed unmatched. The chain's CDR3 is CASSWGLAGAADTQYF. The CDR3 region has the DNA TGCGCCAGCAGCTGGGGGCTAGCGGGGGCCGCAGATACGCAGTATTTT.